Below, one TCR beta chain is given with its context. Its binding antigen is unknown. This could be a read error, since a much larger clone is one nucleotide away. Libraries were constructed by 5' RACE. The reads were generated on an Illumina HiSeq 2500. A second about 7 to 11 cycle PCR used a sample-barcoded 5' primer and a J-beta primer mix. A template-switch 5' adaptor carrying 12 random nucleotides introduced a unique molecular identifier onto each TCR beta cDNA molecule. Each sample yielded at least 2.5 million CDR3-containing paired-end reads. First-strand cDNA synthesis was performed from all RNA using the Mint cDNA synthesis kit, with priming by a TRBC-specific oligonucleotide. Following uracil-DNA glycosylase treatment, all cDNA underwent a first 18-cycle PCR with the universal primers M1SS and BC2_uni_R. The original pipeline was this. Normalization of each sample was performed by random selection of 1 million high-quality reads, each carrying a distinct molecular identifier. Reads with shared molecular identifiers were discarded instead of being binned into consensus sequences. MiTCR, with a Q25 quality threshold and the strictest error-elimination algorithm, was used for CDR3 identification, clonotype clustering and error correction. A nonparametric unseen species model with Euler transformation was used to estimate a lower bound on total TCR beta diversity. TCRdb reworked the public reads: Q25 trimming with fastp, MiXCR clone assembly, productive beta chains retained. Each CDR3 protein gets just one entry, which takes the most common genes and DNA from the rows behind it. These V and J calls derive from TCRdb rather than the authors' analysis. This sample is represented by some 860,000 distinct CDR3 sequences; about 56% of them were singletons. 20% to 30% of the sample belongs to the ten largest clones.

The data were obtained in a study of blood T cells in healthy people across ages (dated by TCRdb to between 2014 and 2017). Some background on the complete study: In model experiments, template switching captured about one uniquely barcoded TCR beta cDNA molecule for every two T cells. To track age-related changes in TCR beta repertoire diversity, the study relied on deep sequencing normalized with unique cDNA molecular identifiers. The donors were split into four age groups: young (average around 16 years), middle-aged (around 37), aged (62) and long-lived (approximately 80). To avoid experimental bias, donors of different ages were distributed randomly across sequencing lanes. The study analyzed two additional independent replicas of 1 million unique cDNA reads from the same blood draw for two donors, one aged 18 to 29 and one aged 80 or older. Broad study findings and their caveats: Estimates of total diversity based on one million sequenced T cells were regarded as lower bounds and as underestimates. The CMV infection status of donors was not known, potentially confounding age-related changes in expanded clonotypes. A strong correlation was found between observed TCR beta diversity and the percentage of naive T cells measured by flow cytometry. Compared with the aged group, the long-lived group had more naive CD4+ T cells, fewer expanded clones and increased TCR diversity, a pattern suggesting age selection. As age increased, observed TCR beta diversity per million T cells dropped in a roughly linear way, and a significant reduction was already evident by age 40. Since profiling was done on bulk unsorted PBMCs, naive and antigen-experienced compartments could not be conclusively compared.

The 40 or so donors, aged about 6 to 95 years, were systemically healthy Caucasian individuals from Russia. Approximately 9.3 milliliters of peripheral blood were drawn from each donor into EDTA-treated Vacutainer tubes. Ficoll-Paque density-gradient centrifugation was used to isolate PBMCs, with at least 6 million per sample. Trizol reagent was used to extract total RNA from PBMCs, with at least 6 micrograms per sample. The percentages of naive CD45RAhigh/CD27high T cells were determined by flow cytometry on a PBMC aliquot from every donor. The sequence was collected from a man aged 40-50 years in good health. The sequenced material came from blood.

The nucleotide sequence is given as TGTGCCAGCAGCCAAGCAGGAGATACGCAGTATTTT. It codes for CASSQAGDTQYF. Here the chain combines TRBV3-1 and TRBJ2-3; no D gene call is confident. V loses 1 base, J loses 5 bases, and the germline ends lie 4 bases apart. Reading from cysteine to phenylalanine, the CDR3 counts 12 amino acids. Solely the CDR3 DNA is kept, with 36 bases framed from the first base. According to the germline V gene (reference sequence), CDR1 reads LGHDT and CDR2 reads YNNKEL.